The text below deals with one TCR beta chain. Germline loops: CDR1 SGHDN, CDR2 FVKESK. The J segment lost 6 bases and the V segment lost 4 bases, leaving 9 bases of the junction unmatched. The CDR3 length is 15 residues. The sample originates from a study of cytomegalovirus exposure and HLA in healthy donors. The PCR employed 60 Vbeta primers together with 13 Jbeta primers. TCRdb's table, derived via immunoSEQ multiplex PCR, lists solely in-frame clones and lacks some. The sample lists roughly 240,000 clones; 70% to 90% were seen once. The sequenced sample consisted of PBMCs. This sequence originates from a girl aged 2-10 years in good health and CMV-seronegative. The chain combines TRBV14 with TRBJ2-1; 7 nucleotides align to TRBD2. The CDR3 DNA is TGTGCCAGCAGCCCCGCAGCGGGATGGCGCAATGAGCAGTTCTTC. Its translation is CASSPAAGWRNEQFF. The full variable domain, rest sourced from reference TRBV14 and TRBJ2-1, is EAGVTQFPSHSVIEKGQTVTLRCDPISGHDNLYWYRRVMGKEIKFLLHFVKESKQDESGMPNNRFLAERTGGTYSTLKVQPAELEDSGVYFCASSPAAGWRNEQFFGPGTRLTVL.